This T cell receptor (beta chain) was identified during a study of OX40 agonist ivuxolimab in advanced cancers. Method: immunoSEQ multiplex PCR; TCRdb's copy keeps in-frame clones and lacks some. The sample has fewer than 55,000 clones; about 81% are singletons. General study results and limits: The expanded peripheral T cells' antigen specificity was not determined. Low normalized T-cell clonal expansion was also seen in some nonresponders.

V shed 3 bases and J 7 bases; nucleotides not matched to a gene: 5. The CDR3 contains 14 residues. The germline CDR1 and CDR2 sequences are LGHNT and FRNRAP. Concerning this clone: The antigen remains unidentified.

The chain combines TRBV12-5 with TRBJ2-1, with 8 bases lining up with TRBD1. Specimen: CD4+ or CD8+ T cells sorted from blood, collected in a trial of the OX40 agonist ivuxolimab. This TCR was sampled from an adult with an advanced solid tumor such as melanoma, head and neck, liver or kidney cancer. The CDR3 DNA reads TGTGCTAGTGGTTTAGGACAGGGTCGGAATGAGCAGTTCTTC. It yields the protein CASGLGQGRNEQFF.